This TCR beta chain was identified in a study of T-cell reconstitution after alpha-beta-depleted transplantation in children (dated by TCRdb to 2016 to 2018). A note on the overall study: Using TCR repertoire profiling, the study quantitatively followed how T-cell immune reconstitution unfolded in children after TCRalphabeta/CD19-depleted allogeneic hematopoietic cell transplantation. The investigation overall reported the following: The apparently early recovery of alphabetaT-cell counts about two months after transplant reportedly depended on only several hundred rapidly expanded clones that came from non-depleted graft cells. The high TCRbeta diversity at day 60 in some patients was ascribed to recipient T cells and intrathymic progenitors that had survived conditioning. Over the following months the frequencies of hyperexpanded clones went down, and after one year T-cell counts and TCRbeta diversity were mostly credited to newly produced T cells.

The treatment or condition label, as the study defines it: allogeneic hematopoietic cell transplantation with graft depleted of TCRalphabeta T cells and CD19 B cells. TCRalphabeta/CD19-depleted allogeneic hematopoietic cell grafts were given to the transplant recipients, all of whom were children. This clonotype was counted at least ten times. Its antigen is currently not known. Per-nucleotide qualities are absent, and no much larger clonotype sits a single base away. Libraries were made using PCR. The instrument given in TCRdb is Illumina HiSeq 2500. To normalize quantification of the TCRbeta repertoire, the TCR libraries were built with molecular barcoding that relied on unique molecular identifiers. TCRdb reworked the public reads: Q25 trimming with fastp, MiXCR clone assembly, productive beta chains retained. Rows with a matching CDR3 protein are joined into one entry that keeps the most common DNA and genes. The sample data list approximately 250,000 distinct CDR3 sequences, and about 23% of these were observed just once. More than 2% of the sample comes from the top ten.

The germline V gene supplies CDR1 SQVTM and CDR2 ANQGSEA. Including cysteine and phenylalanine, the CDR3 has 15 amino acids. Only CDR3 DNA remains: 45 bases, in frame from the first base. Trimming removed 6 bases from V and 4 bases from J; the gene matches leave 7 bases unexplained. This specimen was PBMCs, taken before TCRalphabeta/CD19-depleted stem cell transplant. The chain is encoded by TRBV29-1 joined to TRBJ2-5; TRBD2 fits 14 bases in the junction. This TCR was recovered from a girl between 2 and 10 years old with Fanconi anemia, due to receive a stem cell transplant. The DNA sequence is given as TGCAGCGTCTCCGGGACTAGCGGGAGTCGAGAGACCCAGTACTTC. This yields the protein CSVSGTSGSRETQYF.